Following are 29 T cell receptor beta chains from one sample sequenced in a study of identical twins. TCRdb re-called the 5' RACE reads with MiXCR, one entry per CDR3 protein. In the table there are under 800,000 distinct CDR3 sequences, approximately 22% of which are singletons. This sample also appeared in a second study, on T cells expressing NK-cell markers.

Sequenced material: PBMCs. All receptors come from a woman between 18 and 29 years old in good health.

This rearrangement joins TRBV5-1 to TRBJ1-1, with D hard to call. This CDR3 contains 15 residues. The V end lost 2 bases, the J end lost 0 bases, and 11 bases lay between the germline ends. The V gene's germline CDR1 is SGHRS and CDR2 YFSETQ. Here the CDR3 DNA reads TGCGCCAGCAGCTTTAGTCGAGTCATGAACACTGAAGCTTTCTTT. Translated, it gives CASSFSRVMNTEAFF.

V usage is TRBV14 and J usage is TRBJ2-1, with D possibly TRBD2 on 5 matching bases. Germline values: CDR1 SGHDN, CDR2 FVKESK. The germline V and J ends were trimmed by 2 bases and 7 bases, with 15 bases remaining between them. CDR3 length: 15 residues. The CDR3 loop reads CASSQKSTRDNEQFF. CDR3 coding DNA: TGTGCCAGCAGCCAAAAGTCAACGAGGGATAATGAGCAGTTCTTC.

This chain's CDR3 is CASSFLVLNGYTF. CDR3 nucleotides: TGTGCCAGCAGTTTCCTGGTACTCAACGGCTACACCTTC. The gene calls are TRBV12-3 or TRBV12-4 and TRBJ1-2; D not certain. V was cut by 3 bases and J by 8 bases, with 13 bases left in between. This CDR3 spans 13 amino acids.

The V call is TRBV4-2, the J call TRBJ2-5; tentatively, D is TRBD2 (5 bases). Trimming shortened V by 0 bases and J by 3 bases, and 8 bases separated the two germline ends. The CDR3 is 14 amino acids. The germline V gene encodes CDR1 LGHNA and CDR2 YNFKEQ. CDR3 region: CASSQELREETQYF. CDR3 in DNA: TGTGCCAGCAGCCAAGAATTGCGGGAAGAGACCCAGTACTTC.

This clonotype showed up just a few times. The chain carries TRBV20-1 and TRBJ2-1; 7 nucleotides match TRBD1. This CDR3 has 14 residues. The trim removed 5 bases at V and 8 bases at J, leaving 12 bases unmatched. The germline V gene has CDR1 DFQATT and CDR2 SNEGSKA (reference sequence). CDR3 amino acids: CSAPGTDFHDEQFF. The CDR3 region has the DNA TGCAGTGCTCCCGGGACAGACTTCCATGATGAGCAGTTCTTC.

This sequence joins TRBV10-3 and TRBJ2-1; the D gene could be TRBD1 or TRBD2 (5 bases each). Germline V CDR1 and CDR2: ENHRY, SYGVKD. This CDR3 contains 16 residues. V was cut by 5 bases and J by 0 bases, with 14 bases left in between. CDR3 coding DNA: TGTGCCATCAGTCCTCATTTCGGGGCCTCCTACAATGAGCAGTTCTTC. Its translation is CAISPHFGASYNEQFF.

V usage is TRBV5-6 and J usage is TRBJ2-7; D perhaps matches TRBD2 (5 bases). This CDR3 has 15 residues. Germline V gives CDR1 SGHDT, CDR2 YYEEEE. Trimming pared 6 bases from V and 2 bases from J, leaving 18 bases between. CDR3 residues: CASTQGPLEAYEQYF. The CDR3 DNA reads TGTGCCAGCACCCAAGGACCGCTGGAGGCCTACGAGCAGTACTTC.

V gene TRBV5-1 combines with J gene TRBJ2-5, with D perhaps TRBD2 (5 bases). The V end was cut by 6 bases, the J end by 5 bases, with 20 bases between. Germline CDR1 SGHRS, CDR2 YFSETQ. CDR3 length: 15 residues. In nucleotides, the CDR3 is TGCGCCAGCACCCCGGGGAGCGGAGAAACGGAGACCCAGTACTTC. Its translation: CASTPGSGETETQYF. Full variable domain (missing parts from reference TRBV5-1 and TRBJ2-5): KAGVTQTPRYLIKTRGQQVTLSCSPISGHRSVSWYQQTPGQGLQFLFEYFSETQRNKGNFPGRFSGRQFSNSRSEMNVSTLELGDSALYLCASTPGSGETETQYFGPGTRLLVL.

This clonotype has only a few counts. This chain links TRBV5-1 with TRBJ2-1; 8 positions match TRBD2. Trimming cost V 0 bases and J 9 bases; bases outside gene matches: 8. This CDR3 has 15 amino acids. Germline values: CDR1 SGHRS, CDR2 YFSETQ. In nucleotides, the CDR3 is TGCGCCAGCAGCTTGGAACCGGGAGGGCTTTTTGAGCAGTTCTTC. Its protein product is CASSLEPGGLFEQFF.

This clonotype was detected many times. Here the CDR3 reads CASSQDTMNTEAFF. Written as DNA, the CDR3 is TGTGCCAGCAGCCAAGACACGATGAACACTGAAGCTTTCTTT. The rearrangement uses TRBV13 and TRBJ1-1; D unclear. V shed 5 bases and J shed 0 bases, with 10 bases lying between them. The CDR3 length is 14 residues. The germline V gene has CDR1 PRHDT and CDR2 FYEKMQ (reference sequence).

This chain links TRBV12-3 or TRBV12-4 with TRBJ2-3; D unclear. V was clipped by 8 bases and J by 1 base, with 13 bases between them. The CDR3 covers 14 residues. The CDR3 DNA reads as TGTGCCAGCGGACGAATATACGGCACAGATACGCAGTATTTT. Translation: CASGRIYGTDTQYF.

This clonotype was counted between two and nine times. V and J are TRBV29-1 and TRBJ1-1, with D tentatively TRBD1 (6 bases). Trimming left V 7 bases short and J 1 base short, with 16 bases between. CDR1 and CDR2 from the germline V gene are SQVTM and ANQGSEA. The CDR3 totals 14 residues. CDR3 sequence (DNA): TGCAGCGCCGCCCCTTCGACAGGGAACACTGAAGCTTTCTTT. This encodes CSAAPSTGNTEAFF.

This clonotype has just one count. One junction end does not reproduce the germline sequence, and a read error may be involved. The rearrangement links TRBV5-1 to TRBJ2-3; 9 nucleotides align to TRBD2. Germline V gives CDR1 SGHRS, CDR2 YFSETQ. The CDR3 runs to 16 residues. CDR3: CASSLARGRALDMQYF. Written as DNA, the CDR3 is TGCGCCAGCAGCTTGGCTCGCGGGAGGGCCTTAGATATGCAGTATTTT.

This clonotype showed up just a few times. Here the CDR3 reads CASSYQGLAGGNTGELFF. The CDR3 coding sequence is TGTGCCAGCAGTTATCAGGGACTAGCGGGGGGGAACACCGGGGAGCTGTTTTTT. The rearrangement links TRBV6-5 to TRBJ2-2; 15 bases are a match to TRBD2. Germline CDR1 MNHEY, CDR2 SVGAGI. The CDR3 has 18 amino acids. V lost 3 bases, J lost 1 base, and 3 bases stayed unmatched.

The V and J genes are TRBV5-5 and TRBJ1-4, with D unresolved. The V gene lost 0 bases and the J gene lost 8 bases, with 14 bases spanning the gap. Germline V CDR1 and CDR2: SGHKS, YYEKEE (reference sequence). The length of the CDR3 is 15 residues. CDR3 sequence reads: CASSLDGGPGEKLFF. The CDR3 coding sequence is TGTGCCAGCAGCTTGGACGGAGGACCGGGGGAAAAACTGTTTTTT.

The chain employs TRBV6-5 and TRBJ1-3, with TRBD1 identical over 7 bases. The junction had 4 bases not matched to a gene; V was cut back by 2 bases and J by 0 bases. This CDR3 has 16 residues. CDR1 is MNHEY and CDR2 is SVGAGI in the germline V gene. CDR3 DNA sequence: TGTGCCAGCAGTTACGATGGGACAGCCTCTGGAAACACCATATATTTT. Its protein product is CASSYDGTASGNTIYF.

The chain uses TRBV29-1 and TRBJ2-3; D tentatively fits TRBD1 or TRBD2 (5 bases each). This CDR3 is 15 amino acids long. V was shortened by 3 bases and J by 0 bases, with 13 bases between the two germline ends. Germline V lookup: CDR1 SQVTM, CDR2 ANQGSEA. DNA of the CDR3: TGCAGCGTTGATGGGGGTCACCAGAGCACAGATACGCAGTATTTT. Protein product: CSVDGGHQSTDTQYF.

This clonotype was recorded a few times. This rearrangement joins TRBV20-1 to TRBJ2-1, with 9 bases identical to TRBD2. The germline V gene encodes CDR1 DFQATT and CDR2 SNEGSKA (reference sequence). There are 15 residues in the CDR3. Trimming took 1 base from V and 6 from J; bases not matched to a gene: 7. The CDR3 nucleotides read TGCAGTGCTAGAGTGCCCGGGACTAGCAGCAATGAGCAGTTCTTC. This encodes CSARVPGTSSNEQFF.

The sample holds a few counts of this clonotype. The J gene is TRBJ2-7, the V gene TRBV5-5; tentative D call: TRBD1 (6 bases). The CDR3 totals 15 residues. The germline V and J ends were trimmed by 1 base and 3 bases, with 14 bases remaining between them. CDR1 and CDR2 (germline): SGHKS, YYEKEE (reference sequence). The DNA of the CDR3 is TGTGCCAGCAGCTTGACCCCGGACAGAATCTACGAGCAGTACTTC. Translation gives CASSLTPDRIYEQYF.

This clonotype was detected ten times or more. This chain connects TRBV6-4 to TRBJ2-1; 11 bases are a match to TRBD2. The CDR3 loop spans 14 amino acids. CDR1 and CDR2 from the germline V gene are MRHNA and SNTAGT. The V gene end was trimmed by 4 bases and the J gene end by 6 bases; junction bases not matched to a gene: 2. The CDR3 DNA is TGTGCCAGCAGTGCCGGGACTAGCGGCAATGAGCAGTTCTTC. Translating it yields CASSAGTSGNEQFF.

The gene calls are TRBV5-1 and TRBJ2-7; TRBD1 matches at 9 bases. Germline values: CDR1 SGHRS, CDR2 YFSETQ. The length of the CDR3 is 14 residues. V lost 4 bases and J lost 5; bases outside the gene matches: 7. The CDR3 nucleotides read TGCGCCAGCAGCGCCACGGGACAGGGTAACGAGCAGTACTTC. Translation gives CASSATGQGNEQYF. Using reference TRBV5-1 and TRBJ2-7 for the parts outside the CDR3, the full variable domain is KAGVTQTPRYLIKTRGQQVTLSCSPISGHRSVSWYQQTPGQGLQFLFEYFSETQRNKGNFPGRFSGRQFSNSRSEMNVSTLELGDSALYLCASSATGQGNEQYFGPGTRLTVT.

This clonotype was counted only a few times. Compared with germline, one end of the junction differs, possibly owing to a read error. J is TRBJ1-6 and V is TRBV7-9; D call uncertain. The CDR3 covers 12 residues. Germline-derived CDR1 and CDR2 are SEHNR and FQNEAQ (reference sequence). CDR3: CASSANNSPLHF. The CDR3 DNA sequence: TGTGCCAGCAGCGCAAATAATTCGCCCCTCCACTTT.

This clonotype occurred once. The chain links TRBV29-1 to TRBJ1-6; no definite D call. CDR1 and CDR2 from the germline V gene are SQVTM and ANQGSEA. V lost 4 bases and J lost 9, with 13 bases in between. The CDR3 has 13 residues. The CDR3 spells CSVAERAASPLHF. In DNA form, the CDR3 reads TGCAGCGTTGCAGAAAGGGCAGCTTCACCCCTCCACTTT.

V usage is TRBV7-9 and J usage is TRBJ2-5; D call uncertain. CDR1 and CDR2 from the germline V gene are SEHNR and FQNEAQ (reference sequence). The ends were cut back, 1 base at V and 3 bases at J, with 3 bases in the middle. The CDR3 contains 12 residues. This CDR3 reads CASSLGKETQYF. CDR3 nucleotides: TGTGCCAGCAGCTTAGGAAAAGAGACCCAGTACTTC.

The chain combines TRBV20-1 with TRBJ2-5; TRBD2 is a possible D gene (5 bases). The CDR3 consists of 12 residues. The germline gives CDR1 DFQATT, CDR2 SNEGSKA (reference sequence). In DNA, the CDR3 is TGCACCCTGAGAGGGCAGCAGGAGACCCAGTACTTC. It specifies CTLRGQQETQYF.

This clonotype was counted many times. V usage is TRBV5-1 and J usage is TRBJ2-5; D possibly corresponds to TRBD2 (5 bases). Germline CDR1 SGHRS, CDR2 YFSETQ. This CDR3 has 13 residues. Trimming took off 2 bases at V and 5 bases at J, with 10 bases between the two ends. CDR3 sequence reads: CASSLLVTETQYF. Here the CDR3 DNA reads TGCGCCAGCAGCTTACTAGTAACTGAGACCCAGTACTTC.

This clonotype was recorded only once. This sequence joins TRBV7-9 and TRBJ1-2, with D possibly being TRBD1 (6 bases). The V gene lost 0 bases and the J gene lost 4 bases, with 12 bases spanning the gap. This CDR3 spans 15 amino acids. Germline assignment: CDR1 SEHNR and CDR2 FQNEAQ (reference sequence). In DNA, the CDR3 is TGTGCCAGCAGCTTAGCGTCCGGGACAAGCTATGGCTACACCTTC. This sequence encodes CASSLASGTSYGYTF.

The chain couples TRBV10-1 to TRBJ2-7; 9 bases match TRBD2. V lost 4 bases to trimming and J lost 2 bases; unmatched junction nucleotides: 3. The CDR3 sequence is 14 residues long. Germline V gene sequence: CDR1 WNHNN, CDR2 SYGVQD (reference sequence). The CDR3 loop reads CASSVAGDPYEQYF. CDR3 in DNA: TGCGCCAGCAGTGTAGCGGGGGATCCCTACGAGCAGTACTTC.

This clonotype was counted ten times or more. The chain couples TRBV6-5 to TRBJ1-2; possibly TRBD1 for D (5 bases). Trimming cost V 2 bases and J 4 bases, with 14 bases left between them. The CDR3 is 15 residues long. Germline CDR1 MNHEY, CDR2 SVGAGI. The CDR3 protein is CASSYGHPAPYGYTF. The CDR3, as DNA: TGTGCCAGCAGTTACGGACACCCAGCCCCCTATGGCTACACCTTC.